Sequencing of this T cell receptor beta chain was carried out in a study of CD8 T cells in ankylosing spondylitis. Study-wide points: The clones that were linked to disease were reported to be significantly enriched in matched synovial fluid samples from ankylosing spondylitis patients. What seemed typical of ankylosing spondylitis blood was a TCR beta motif built from roughly 8 highly homologous variants.

TCRdb re-called the 5' RACE reads through MiXCR, storing one row per CDR3 protein. The table includes about 150,000 distinct CDR3 sequences, 40% to 50% detected once. V lost 1 base, J lost 6 bases, and 11 bases lay in between. This CDR3 region has 14 residues. Germline loops: CDR1 LGHNA, CDR2 YNFKEQ. A note on this clonotype: The antigen is unknown.

The chain is built from TRBV4-2 and TRBJ2-3, with a weak D call TRBD1 (6 bases). The material sequenced was synovial fluid, either unsorted or a sorted T cell fraction (not recorded which). This clonotype was sampled from a male donor with ankylosing spondylitis. The CDR3 nucleotides read TGTGCCAGCAGCCAAGTCAGGGGATGGGATACGCAGTATTTT. Translating it yields CASSQVRGWDTQYF.